This T cell receptor beta chain was observed in a study of blood T cell repertoires in COVID-19. Assay used: immunoSEQ multiplex PCR; TCRdb lists only in-frame clones, some missing. There are about 140,000 clones in the sample; 85% to 90% occur only once, and 11% lies in the top ten. The CDR3 length is 12 residues. V gave up 6 bases and J gave up 7 bases, with 9 bases separating them. This sequence was found in a man aged 60-69 years who had recovered from COVID-19. Specimen: PBMCs or T cells enriched from blood (not recorded which). The chain employs TRBV12-3 or TRBV12-4 and TRBJ2-2; possible D gene TRBD2, 5 bases. DNA of the CDR3: TGTGCCAGCAGGTCAGACTACGGGGAGCTGTTTTTT. It codes for CASRSDYGELFF.